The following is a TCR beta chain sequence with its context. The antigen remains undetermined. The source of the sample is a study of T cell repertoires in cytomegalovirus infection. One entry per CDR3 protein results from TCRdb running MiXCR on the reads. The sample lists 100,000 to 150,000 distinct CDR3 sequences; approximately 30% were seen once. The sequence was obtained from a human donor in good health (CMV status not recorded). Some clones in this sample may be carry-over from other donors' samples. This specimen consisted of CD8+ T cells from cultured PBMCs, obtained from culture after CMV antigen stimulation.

This CDR3 reads CASSFGSYTDTQYF. The CDR3, as DNA: TGTGCCAGCAGTTTCGGCTCCTACACAGATACGCAGTATTTT. This rearrangement joins TRBV12-3 or TRBV12-4 to TRBJ2-3; no clear D. The CDR3 totals 14 residues. V lost 3 bases, J lost 2 bases, and 9 bases lay in between.